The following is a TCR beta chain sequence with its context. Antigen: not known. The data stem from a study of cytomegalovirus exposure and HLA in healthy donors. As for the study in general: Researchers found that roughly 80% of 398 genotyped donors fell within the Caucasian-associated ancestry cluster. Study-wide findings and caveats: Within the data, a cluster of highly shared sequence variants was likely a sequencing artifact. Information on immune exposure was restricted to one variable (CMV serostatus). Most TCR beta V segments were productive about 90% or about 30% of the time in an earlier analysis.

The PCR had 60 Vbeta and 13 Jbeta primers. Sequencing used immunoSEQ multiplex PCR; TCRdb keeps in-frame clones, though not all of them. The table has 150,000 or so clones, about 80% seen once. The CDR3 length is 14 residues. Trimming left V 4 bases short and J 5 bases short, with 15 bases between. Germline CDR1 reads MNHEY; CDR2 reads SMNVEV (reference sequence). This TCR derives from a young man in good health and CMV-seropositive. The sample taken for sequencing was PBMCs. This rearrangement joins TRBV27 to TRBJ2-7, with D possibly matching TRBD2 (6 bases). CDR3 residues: CASSYSGPGDEQYF. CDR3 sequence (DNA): TGTGCCAGCAGTTATAGCGGCCCTGGGGACGAGCAGTACTTC.